This T cell receptor beta chain originates from a study of cytomegalovirus exposure and HLA in healthy donors. V lost 0 bases, J lost 9 bases, and 9 bases lay in between. The germline V gene has CDR1 MNHEY and CDR2 SVGAGI. The CDR3 contains 13 residues. The PCR was carried out with 60 Vbeta primers and 13 Jbeta primers. Study processing details: Some 11 million of the about 80 million unique TCR beta chains counted in a later analysis were shared. Data came from immunoSEQ multiplex PCR; TCRdb stores just in-frame clones and leaves some out. That table furnishes V, J and clone size, whereas the DNA furnished D and trimming. Of some 120,000 clones in the sample, around two thirds were seen once.

This chain uses TRBV6-5 with TRBJ2-1; possible D gene TRBD1, 6 bases. Sequencing was done on a sample of PBMCs. This receptor was identified in a human donor in good health. The CDR3 DNA reads TGTGCCAGCAGTTACTCGGGGGCTCCTGAGCAGTTCTTC. This translates into CASSYSGAPEQFF.